The sequence of this T cell receptor (beta chain) was determined in a study of T-cell reconstitution after alpha-beta-depleted transplantation in children. This clonotype was found once. No antigen is known for it. Study outcomes and limitations: At the one-year point after transplant, T-cell counts and TCRbeta diversity were found to come mostly from T cells that had been newly produced. About two months after transplant, alpha-beta T cells reportedly came from several hundred expanded graft clones.

Per the germline V gene, CDR1 is KGHSH and CDR2 is LQKENI. The trim removed 6 bases at V and 1 base at J, leaving 11 bases unmatched. The CDR3 is 16 residues long. A library of TCRbeta sequences, prepared with unique molecular identifiers, was generated. TCRdb reanalysed the PCR reads using MiXCR and keeps one entry per CDR3 protein. The table has a few hundred thousand distinct CDR3 sequences, 25% to 30% seen once. The input for sequencing was PBMCs, taken before TCRalphabeta/CD19-depleted stem cell transplant. The chain recombines TRBV18 with TRBJ2-7; TRBD1 matches 8 bases. The clonotype was recovered from a boy younger than two with Wiskott-Aldrich syndrome, due to receive a stem cell transplant. The CDR3 loop reads CASSQKPGQESYEQYF. CDR3 DNA: TGTGCCAGCTCCCAAAAACCGGGACAGGAGTCCTACGAGCAGTACTTC.